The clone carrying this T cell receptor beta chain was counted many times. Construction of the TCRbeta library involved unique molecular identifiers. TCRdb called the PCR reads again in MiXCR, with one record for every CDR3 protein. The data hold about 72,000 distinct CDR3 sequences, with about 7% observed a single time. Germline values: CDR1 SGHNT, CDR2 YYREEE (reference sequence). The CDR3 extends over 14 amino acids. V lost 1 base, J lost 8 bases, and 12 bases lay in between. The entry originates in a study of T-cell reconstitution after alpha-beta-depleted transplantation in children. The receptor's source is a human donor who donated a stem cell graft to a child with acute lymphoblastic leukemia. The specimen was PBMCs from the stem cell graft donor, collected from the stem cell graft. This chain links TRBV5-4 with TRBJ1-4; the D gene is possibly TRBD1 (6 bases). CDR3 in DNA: TGTGCCAGCAGCTTGAAACAGGGTGGCGAAAAACTGTTTTTT. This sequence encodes CASSLKQGGEKLFF.